This T cell receptor (beta chain) came from a study of identical twins. A word on this clonotype: The antigen is undetermined.

This CDR3 region has 17 residues. J lost 0 bases, V lost 0 bases, and 4 bases had no gene match. CDR1 is SGHAT, CDR2 FQNNGV, per germline. Regarding the study as a whole: Twin-shared out-of-frame alpha sequences showed excess low generation probability.

TCRdb analysed the 5' RACE reads with MiXCR anew, one entry per CDR3 protein. Seen here are 700,000 or so distinct CDR3 sequences, over 8.5% observed once, and the top ten hold 0.98%. In addition, the sample was reused for a study of yellow fever vaccine responses in identical twins. From that second work: The T cell response to vaccination in identical twins was reportedly partly convergent and partly personalized.

This TCR was recovered from a woman between 18 and 29 years old in good health. The J gene is TRBJ2-1, the V gene TRBV11-2, with 8 bases lining up with TRBD2. The sequenced sample consisted of PBMCs. CDR3 residues: CASSLDPSGPSYNEQFF. Here the CDR3 DNA reads TGTGCCAGCAGCTTAGATCCTAGCGGGCCCTCCTACAATGAGCAGTTCTTC.